This T cell receptor beta chain was found in a study of blood T cell repertoires in COVID-19. The table came from immunoSEQ multiplex PCR; TCRdb's copy has only in-frame clones and leaves some out. The table includes tens of thousands of clones, over 85% detected once. The receptor comes from a woman over 75 with active or convalescent COVID-19. Input material: peripheral blood.

The DNA for the CDR3 is TGCGCCAGCACCCAGACAGGGGTCAATCAGCCCCAGCATTTT. This encodes CASTQTGVNQPQHF. The rearrangement links TRBV10-2 to TRBJ1-5; 8 positions match TRBD1. The V and J ends lost 7 bases and 3 bases, in that order; junction bases with no gene match: 5. The CDR3 loop spans 14 amino acids. CDR1 is WSHSY, CDR2 SAAADI, per germline.